Listed here are 8 T cell receptor beta chains from one sample, sequenced in a study of blood T cell repertoires in COVID-19 (dated by TCRdb to about 2020). The method was the immunoSEQ multiplex PCR assay. TCRdb limited this immuneACCESS table to in-frame rearrangements with V and J called. A share of clones is missing; checked studies link under half to unresolved V genes, and the rest is unexplained. The table for this sample lists approximately 70,000 clones; 70% to 80% of them were counted only once. The ten biggest clones cover less than 5.5% of the sample. The specimen was peripheral blood. The receptors originated from a woman aged 80 or over with active or convalescent COVID-19.

J is TRBJ1-2 and V is TRBV5-1, with D maybe TRBD1 (5 bases). Trimming took 0 bases from V and 4 from J, leaving 10 bases between them. Germline CDR1 reads SGHRS; CDR2 reads YFSETQ. The CDR3 is 14 residues long. This chain's CDR3 is CASSLDRRPYGYTF. The CDR3 bases are TGCGCCAGCAGCTTGGACAGGCGCCCCTATGGCTACACCTTC.

V is TRBV5-1 and J is TRBJ2-2; TRBD1 agrees at 7 bases. CDR1 is SGHRS, CDR2 YFSETQ, per germline. V shed 4 bases, J shed 4 bases, and the junction held 7 bases outside the gene matches. The CDR3 is 15 amino acids. CDR3 DNA sequence: TGCGCCAGCAGCCCCTGGACAGGCCTCACCGGGGAGCTGTTTTTT. Translating it yields CASSPWTGLTGELFF.

V usage is TRBV11-3 and J usage is TRBJ2-2; D remains unclear. Trimming left V 6 bases short and J 7 bases short, with 15 bases between. CDR1 SGHNT and CDR2 YENEEA come from the germline V gene. CDR3 length: 14 residues. CDR3 nucleotides: TGTGCCAGCAGTCCGACACGGCTCGGCGGGGAGCTGTTTTTT. It codes for CASSPTRLGGELFF. Full variable domain (remainder filled in from reference TRBV11-3 and TRBJ2-2): EAGVVQSPRYKIIEKKQPVAFWCNPISGHNTLYWYLQNLGQGPELLIRYENEEAVDDSQLPKDRFSAERLKGVDSTLKIQPAELGDSAVYLCASSPTRLGGELFFGEGSRLTVL.

The V gene is TRBV2, the J gene TRBJ1-1; D is perhaps TRBD1 (6 bases). The ends were cut back, 7 bases at V and 6 bases at J, with 15 bases in the middle. Germline CDR1 is SNHLY and CDR2 is FYNNEI. The CDR3 sequence is 13 residues long. The CDR3 DNA is TGTGCCAGCACAGGGGCAGGGGACGCTGAAGCTTTCTTT. Translated, it gives CASTGAGDAEAFF.

The chain employs TRBV5-5 and TRBJ2-7; possible D gene TRBD1, 6 bases. CDR1 is SGHKS, CDR2 YYEKEE, per germline (reference sequence). V shed 2 bases and J shed 3 bases, with 12 bases lying between them. This CDR3 is built from 14 residues. As DNA, the CDR3 is TGTGCCAGCAGCTTCTATCAGGGGAGCTACGAGCAGTACTTC. This sequence encodes CASSFYQGSYEQYF.

This clone has a single count. The chain uses TRBV1 and TRBJ1-3; the table's D call, TRBD1, has no DNA check behind it. TRBV1 is described as a pseudogene. The length of the CDR3 is 16 residues. The CDR3 bases are TGCACCAGCAGCGACCTTTGGGGACAGGGCGGGAACACCATATATTTT. Protein sequence: CTSSDLWGQGGNTIYF.

The chain employs TRBV29-1 and TRBJ2-7; 8 nucleotides agree with TRBD1. V was pared by 8 bases and J by 2 bases, with 8 bases of the junction left unmatched. CDR3 length equals 13 residues. The germline V gene has CDR1 SQVTM and CDR2 ANQGSEA. CDR3 amino acids: CSTSDRGAYEQYF. The CDR3 DNA reads as TGCAGCACTTCCGACAGGGGCGCCTACGAGCAGTACTTC.

The gene calls are TRBV6-2 or TRBV6-3 and TRBJ1-5; 9 bases agree with TRBD1. V lost 6 bases and J lost 2; bases outside the gene matches: 17. Germline V gene sequence: CDR1 MNHEY, CDR2 SVGEGT. This CDR3 contains 19 residues. The CDR3 nucleotides are TGTGCCAGCAGCCCCTTCCAGGGGACAGGGAACAAAGGCAATCAGCCCCAGCATTTT. Amino acid sequence: CASSPFQGTGNKGNQPQHF.